This T cell receptor beta chain derives from a study of blood T cell repertoires in COVID-19. The method was immunoSEQ multiplex PCR; TCRdb's version includes in-frame clones alone and lacks a portion of them. Counted here are about 150,000 clones, about 79% occurring once; the ten biggest clones make up about 8.9%. Sequenced sample: peripheral blood. The receptor's source is a woman aged 50 to 65 with acute or convalescent COVID-19.

DNA of the CDR3: TGTGCCAGCGGCGGCGGGGCGCAACTTAGACATGGCTACACCTTC. Residues: CASGGGAQLRHGYTF. V gene TRBV28 combines with J gene TRBJ1-2, with a weak D call TRBD1 (5 bases). CDR1 is MDHEN and CDR2 is SYDVKM in the germline V gene. CDR3 length equals 15 residues. Trimming shortened V by 8 bases and J by 6 bases, and 22 bases separated the two germline ends.